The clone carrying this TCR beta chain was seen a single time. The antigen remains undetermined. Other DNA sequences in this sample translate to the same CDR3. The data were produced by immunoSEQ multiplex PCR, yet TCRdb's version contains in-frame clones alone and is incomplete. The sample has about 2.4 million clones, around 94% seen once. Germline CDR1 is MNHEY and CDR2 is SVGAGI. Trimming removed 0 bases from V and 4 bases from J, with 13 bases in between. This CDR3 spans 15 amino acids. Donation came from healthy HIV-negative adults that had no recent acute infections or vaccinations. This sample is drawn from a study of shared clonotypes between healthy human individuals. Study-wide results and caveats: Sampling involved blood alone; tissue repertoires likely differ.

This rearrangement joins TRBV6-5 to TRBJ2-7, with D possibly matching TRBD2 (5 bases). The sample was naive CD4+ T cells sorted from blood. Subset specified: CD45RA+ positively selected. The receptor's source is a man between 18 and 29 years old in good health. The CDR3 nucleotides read TGTGCCAGCAGTTACTCGGGATTAGGAGGTTACGAGCAGTACTTC. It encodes CASSYSGLGGYEQYF.